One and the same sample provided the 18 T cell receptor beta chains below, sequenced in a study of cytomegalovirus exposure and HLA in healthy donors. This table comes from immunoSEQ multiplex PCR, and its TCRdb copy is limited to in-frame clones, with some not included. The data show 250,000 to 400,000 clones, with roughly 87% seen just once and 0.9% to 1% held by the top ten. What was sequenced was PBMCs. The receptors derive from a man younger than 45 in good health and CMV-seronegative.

The CDR3 region is CASSQSLAGASTPYEQYF. DNA of the CDR3: TGCGCCAGCAGCCAAAGTCTAGCGGGGGCCTCGACCCCTTACGAGCAGTACTTC. The rearrangement uses TRBV4-1 and TRBJ2-7; 10 nucleotides align to TRBD2. The CDR3 totals 18 residues. CDR1 and CDR2 (germline): MGHRA, YSYEKL. With 2 bases clipped from V and 4 bases from J, the junction kept 14 bases outside the gene matches.

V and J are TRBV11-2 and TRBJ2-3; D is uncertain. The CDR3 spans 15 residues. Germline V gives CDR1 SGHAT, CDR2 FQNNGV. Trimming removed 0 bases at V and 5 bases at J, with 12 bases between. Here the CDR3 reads CASSLDSVAGDTQYF. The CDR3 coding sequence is TGTGCCAGCAGCTTAGATTCGGTAGCTGGAGATACGCAGTATTTT. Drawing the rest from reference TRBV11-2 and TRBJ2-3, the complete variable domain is EAGVAQSPRYKIIEKRQSVAFWCNPISGHATLYWYQQILGQGPKLLIQFQNNGVVDDSQLPKDRFSAERLKGVDSTLKIQPAKLEDSAVYLCASSLDSVAGDTQYFGPGTRLTVL.

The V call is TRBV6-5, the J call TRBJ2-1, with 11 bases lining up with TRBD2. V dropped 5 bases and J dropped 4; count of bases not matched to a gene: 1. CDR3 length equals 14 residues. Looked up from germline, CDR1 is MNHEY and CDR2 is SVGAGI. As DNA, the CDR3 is TGTGCCAGCAGTATAGCGGGGGGGTACAATGAGCAGTTCTTC. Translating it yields CASSIAGGYNEQFF.

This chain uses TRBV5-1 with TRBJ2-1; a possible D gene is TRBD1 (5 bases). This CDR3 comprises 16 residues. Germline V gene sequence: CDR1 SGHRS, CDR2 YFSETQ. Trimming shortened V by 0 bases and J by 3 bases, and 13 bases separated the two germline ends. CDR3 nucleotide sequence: TGCGCCAGCAGCTTGGGGGGCGACTCTTTCTACAATGAGCAGTTCTTC. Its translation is CASSLGGDSFYNEQFF.

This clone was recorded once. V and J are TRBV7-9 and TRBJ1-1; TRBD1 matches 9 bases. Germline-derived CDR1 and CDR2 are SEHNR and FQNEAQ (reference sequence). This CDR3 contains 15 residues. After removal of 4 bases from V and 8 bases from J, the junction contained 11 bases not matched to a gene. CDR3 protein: CASSSTGQGPMEAFF. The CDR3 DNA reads TGTGCCAGCAGCTCAACGGGACAGGGCCCTATGGAAGCTTTCTTT.

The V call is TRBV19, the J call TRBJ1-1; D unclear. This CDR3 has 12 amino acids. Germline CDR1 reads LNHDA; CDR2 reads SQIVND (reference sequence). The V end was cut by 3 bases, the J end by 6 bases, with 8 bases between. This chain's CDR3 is CASSIYRSEAFF. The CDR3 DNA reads TGTGCCAGTAGTATCTATCGGTCTGAAGCTTTCTTT. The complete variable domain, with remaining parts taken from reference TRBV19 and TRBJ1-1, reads DGGITQSPKYLFRKEGQNVTLSCEQNLNHDAMYWYRQDPGQGLRLIYYSQIVNDFQKGDIAEGYSVSREKKESFPLTVTSAQKNPTAFYLCASSIYRSEAFFGQGTRLTVV.

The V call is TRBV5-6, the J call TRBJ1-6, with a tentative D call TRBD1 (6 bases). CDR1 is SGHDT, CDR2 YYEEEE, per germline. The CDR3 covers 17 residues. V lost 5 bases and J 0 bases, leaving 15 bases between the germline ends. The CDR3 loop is CASRQMGQSSYNSPLHF. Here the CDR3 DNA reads TGTGCCAGCAGGCAGATGGGACAAAGCTCCTATAATTCACCCCTCCACTTT. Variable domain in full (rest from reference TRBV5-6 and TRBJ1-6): DAGVTQSPTHLIKTRGQQVTLRCSPKSGHDTVSWYQQALGQGPQFIFQYYEEEERQRGNFPDRFSGHQFPNYSSELNVNALLLGDSALYLCASRQMGQSSYNSPLHFGNGTRLTVT.

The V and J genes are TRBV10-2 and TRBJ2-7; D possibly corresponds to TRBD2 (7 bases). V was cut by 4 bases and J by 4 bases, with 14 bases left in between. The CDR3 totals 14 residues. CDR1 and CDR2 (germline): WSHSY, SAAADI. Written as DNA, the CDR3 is TGCGCCAGCAGTGCGAGGGGGGGGCCGTACGAGCAGTACTTC. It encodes CASSARGGPYEQYF.

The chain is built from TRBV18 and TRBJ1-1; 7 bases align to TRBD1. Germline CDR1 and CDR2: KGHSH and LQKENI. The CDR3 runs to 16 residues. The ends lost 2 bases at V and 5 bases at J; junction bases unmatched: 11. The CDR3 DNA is TGTGCCAGCTCACCATCAACAGGGGCCGCGGGGACTGAAGCTTTCTTT. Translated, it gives CASSPSTGAAGTEAFF.

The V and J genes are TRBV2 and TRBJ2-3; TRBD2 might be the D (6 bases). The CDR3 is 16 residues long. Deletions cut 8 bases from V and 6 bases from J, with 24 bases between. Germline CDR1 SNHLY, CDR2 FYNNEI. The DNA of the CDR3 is TGTGCCAGCCATAGAAGTAGCGGCCCAGCCCCGGATACGCAGTATTTT. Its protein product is CASHRSSGPAPDTQYF.

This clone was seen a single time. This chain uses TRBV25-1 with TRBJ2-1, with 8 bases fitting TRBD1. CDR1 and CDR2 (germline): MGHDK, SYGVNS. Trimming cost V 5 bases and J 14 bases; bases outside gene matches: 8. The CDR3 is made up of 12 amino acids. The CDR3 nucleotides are TGTGCCAGCAGTATATCGGACAGGGAAAAGTTCTTC. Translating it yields CASSISDREKFF. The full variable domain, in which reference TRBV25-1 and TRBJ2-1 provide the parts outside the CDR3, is EADIYQTPRYLVIGTGKKITLECSQTMGHDKMYWYQQDPGMELHLIHYSYGVNSTEKGDLSSESTVSRIRTEHFPLTLESARPSHTSQYLCASSISDREKFFGPGTRLTVL.

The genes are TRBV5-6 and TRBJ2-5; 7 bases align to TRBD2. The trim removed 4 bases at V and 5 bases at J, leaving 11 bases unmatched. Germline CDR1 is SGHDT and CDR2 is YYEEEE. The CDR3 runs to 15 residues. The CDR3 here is CASSPPDGAGETQYF. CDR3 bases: TGTGCCAGCAGCCCTCCCGATGGAGCGGGGGAGACCCAGTACTTC.

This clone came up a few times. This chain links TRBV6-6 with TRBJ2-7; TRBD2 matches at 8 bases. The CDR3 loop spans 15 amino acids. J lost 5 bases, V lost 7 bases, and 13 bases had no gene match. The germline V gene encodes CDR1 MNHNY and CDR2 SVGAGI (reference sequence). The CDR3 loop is CASTARPGGLDEQYF. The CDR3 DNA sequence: TGTGCCAGCACCGCTCGTCCGGGGGGGCTGGACGAGCAGTACTTC.

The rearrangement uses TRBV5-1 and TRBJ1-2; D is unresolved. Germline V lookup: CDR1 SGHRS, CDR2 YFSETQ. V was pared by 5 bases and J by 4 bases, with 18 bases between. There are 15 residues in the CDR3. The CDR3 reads CASRETSGRSYGYTF. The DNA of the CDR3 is TGCGCCAGCAGGGAAACGTCCGGGAGATCCTATGGCTACACCTTC.

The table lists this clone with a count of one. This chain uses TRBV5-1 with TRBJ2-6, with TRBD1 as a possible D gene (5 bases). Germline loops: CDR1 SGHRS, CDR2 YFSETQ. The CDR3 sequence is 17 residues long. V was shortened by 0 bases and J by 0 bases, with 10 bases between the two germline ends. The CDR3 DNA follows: TGCGCCAGCAGCTTGGTGGACACTAACTCTGGGGCCAACGTCCTGACTTTC. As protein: CASSLVDTNSGANVLTF.

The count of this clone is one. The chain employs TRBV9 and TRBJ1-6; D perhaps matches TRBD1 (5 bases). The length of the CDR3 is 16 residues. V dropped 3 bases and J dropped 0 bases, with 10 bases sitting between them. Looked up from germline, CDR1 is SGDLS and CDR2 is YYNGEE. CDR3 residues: CASSDRMSSYNSPLHF. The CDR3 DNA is TGTGCCAGCAGCGACAGGATGAGCTCCTATAATTCACCCCTCCACTTT.

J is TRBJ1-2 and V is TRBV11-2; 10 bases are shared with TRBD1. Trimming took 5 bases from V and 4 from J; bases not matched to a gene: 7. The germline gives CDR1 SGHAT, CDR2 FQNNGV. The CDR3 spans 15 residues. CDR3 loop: CASSARDRGGYGYTF. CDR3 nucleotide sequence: TGTGCCAGCAGCGCCCGGGACAGGGGAGGCTATGGCTACACCTTC.

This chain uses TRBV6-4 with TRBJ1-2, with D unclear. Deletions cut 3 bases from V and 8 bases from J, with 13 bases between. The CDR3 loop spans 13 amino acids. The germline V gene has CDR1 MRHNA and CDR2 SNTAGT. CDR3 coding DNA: TGTGCCAGCAGTGAGGTTGTCGGTAGCGGCTACACCTTC. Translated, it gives CASSEVVGSGYTF.